This note documents a single T cell receptor beta chain sequence. The target antigen is unknown. RNA, at 0.5 to 1 ug, was reverse transcribed with random hexamers. MiXCR was run by TCRdb on the immunoSEQ multiplex PCR reads, yielding one entry per CDR3 protein. The profile shows roughly 200,000 distinct CDR3 sequences, more than 85% of them singletons. These data come from a study of CD8 T cells in Susac syndrome. Whole-study findings and limits: It was acknowledged by the study that relatively few individuals were included in its TCR sequencing and HLA analysis.

TEMRA cells were enriched by FACS, while CD8+ and CD4+ T cells were obtained through a negative isolation that was performed magnetically. The CDR3 sequence is 14 residues long. V was pared by 1 base and J by 4 bases, with 10 bases between. CDR1 is SGHDN and CDR2 is FVKESK in the germline V gene. Sequenced: CD4+ T cells from PBMCs. The clonotype comes from a human donor with multiple sclerosis. This chain connects TRBV14 to TRBJ2-5, with D tentatively TRBD1 or TRBD2 (5 bases each). CDR3 residues: CASSQGARGETQYF. The CDR3 nucleotides are TGTGCCAGCAGCCAAGGAGCGAGGGGAGAGACCCAGTACTTC. The variable domain in full, with the rest retrieved from reference TRBV14 and TRBJ2-5, is EAGVTQFPSHSVIEKGQTVTLRCDPISGHDNLYWYRRVMGKEIKFLLHFVKESKQDESGMPNNRFLAERTGGTYSTLKVQPAELEDSGVYFCASSQGARGETQYFGPGTRLLVL.